This record concerns one TCR beta chain sequence. The antigen is unknown. These data belong to a study of CD4 T cells in relation to SARS-CoV-2 and coronaviruses. Whole-study context: ViraFEST: approximately eleven-day antigen culture of PBMCs, then TCR beta CDR3 sequencing.

Profiled with immunoSEQ multiplex PCR; TCRdb holds only in-frame clones, not every one. The table includes 15,000 to 17,000 clones, 76% detected once. The CDR3 is 13 residues long. Germline CDR1 is SGDLS and CDR2 is YYNGEE. The V gene lost 6 bases and the J gene lost 1 base, with 10 bases spanning the gap. CD4+ T cells from unexposed donors were obtained before the COVID-19 pandemic (2011-2018). After ten to eleven days of culture, CD4+ T cells were isolated. Unexposed-donor CD4+ T cells were probed with SARS-CoV-2 S/N and four cold-coronavirus spikes, cells permitting. Each well had about 2.2 million PBMCs in about 5% human AB serum with IL-2. Study results and limitations: Each donor contributed either pre-pandemic or post-infection samples, not both.

The chain combines TRBV9 with TRBJ1-1; D ambiguous. Sequencing was carried out using CD4+ T cells from PBMCs, cultured in vitro. The source is a human donor in good health. This CDR3 reads CASMDERNTEAFF. CDR3 DNA: TGTGCCAGCATGGACGAAAGGAACACTGAAGCTTTCTTT.